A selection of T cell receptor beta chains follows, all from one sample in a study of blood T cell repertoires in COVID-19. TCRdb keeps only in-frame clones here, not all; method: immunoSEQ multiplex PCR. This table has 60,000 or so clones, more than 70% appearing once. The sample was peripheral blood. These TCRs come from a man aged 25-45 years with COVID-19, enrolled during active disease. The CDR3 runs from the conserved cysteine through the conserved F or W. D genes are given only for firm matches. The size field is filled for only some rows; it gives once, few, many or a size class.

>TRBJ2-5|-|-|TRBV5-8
TGTGCCAGCAGCTTGGGGGGGCCGGAGACCCAGTACTTC
CASSLGGPETQYF
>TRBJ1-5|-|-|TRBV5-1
TGCGCCAGCGCCGCGCCGCATCAGCCCCAGCATTTT
CASAAPHQPQHF
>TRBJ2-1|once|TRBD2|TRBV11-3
TGTGCCAGCAGCTTACTGCCAGCGGGATCGAGCAATGAGCAGTTCTTC
CASSLLPAGSSNEQFF
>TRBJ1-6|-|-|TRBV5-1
TGCGCCAGCAGCTGGGGGGATAGGGATTCACCCCTCCACTTT
CASSWGDRDSPLHF
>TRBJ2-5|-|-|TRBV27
TGTGCCAGCAGTTTCAAAGAGACCCAGTACTTC
CASSFKETQYF
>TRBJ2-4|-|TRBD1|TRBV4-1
TGCGCCAGCAGCTCCAGACAGGGGGGAGAAACCAAAAACATTCAGTACTTC
CASSSRQGGETKNIQYF
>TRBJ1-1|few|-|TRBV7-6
TGTGCCAGCAGCTCCAAACAGGGAACTGAAGCTTTCTTT
CASSSKQGTEAFF
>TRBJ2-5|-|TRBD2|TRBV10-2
TGCGCCAGCCGGTGGGAAGCGGGGGGGGGAGAGACCCAGTACTTC
CASRWEAGGGETQYF
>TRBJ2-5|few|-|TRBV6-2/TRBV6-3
TGTGCCAGCAGTCGGCCTCCTTCGGGAGAGACCCAGTACTTC
CASSRPPSGETQYF
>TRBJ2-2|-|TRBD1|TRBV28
TGTGCCAGCATCGGACGACAGGGGACGAACACCGGGGAGCTGTTTTTT
CASIGRQGTNTGELFF
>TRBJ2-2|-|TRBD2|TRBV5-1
TGCGCCAGCAGCTTGAGAAAAGGACTAGCGGGGGTTACGGACGGGGAGCTGTTTTTT
CASSLRKGLAGVTDGELFF
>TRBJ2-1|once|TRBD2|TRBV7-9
TGTGCCAGCAGCCCCCCCAGCGGGGGGAGCTCCTACAATGAGCAGTTCTTC
CASSPPSGGSSYNEQFF
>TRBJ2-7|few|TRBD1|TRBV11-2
TGTGCCAGCAGCCAACGCCAGGGGGCATGGAGCGAGCAGTACTTC
CASSQRQGAWSEQYF
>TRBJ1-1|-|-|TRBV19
TGTGCCAGCGGTCAGGGGATAAACACTGAAGCTTTCTTT
CASGQGINTEAFF
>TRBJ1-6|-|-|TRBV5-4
TGTGCCAGCAGCTTGGCTCAGGGGAGTTCACCCCTCCACTTT
CASSLAQGSSPLHF
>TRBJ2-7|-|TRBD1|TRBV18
TGTGCCAGCTCACCAAGACAGGGGGTCTACGAGCAGTACTTC
CASSPRQGVYEQYF
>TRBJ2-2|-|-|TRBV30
TGTGCCTGGAGTGTTTGGAGAGGGCCGGGCACCGGGGAGCTGTTTTTT
CAWSVWRGPGTGELFF